A selection of T cell receptor beta chains follows, all from one sample in a study of shared clonotypes between healthy human individuals. Here immunoSEQ multiplex PCR was the method, and the copy in TCRdb shows in-frame clones only, minus some. Of under 1,900,000 clones in the sample, around 98.5% are singletons; the top ten hold 0.36%. The sequencing sample was made of naive CD4+ T cells sorted from blood. The receptors stem from a man aged 25 to 45 in good health. Both conserved end residues are part of each CDR3. Fields, in order: D gene, J gene, clone size, V gene, CDR3 DNA, CDR3 protein. The D gene is left open where the match is weak. The listing skips clone size in some rows; elsewhere it reads once, few, many or a size class.

TRBD2 TRBJ2-2 NA TRBV28 TGTGCCAGCACGGGGGCGGGAGGCCAGGGCGGGGAGCTGTTTTTT CASTGAGGQGGELFF
NA TRBJ2-3 once TRBV10-2 TGCGCCAGCAGAATCAGGGAGAGAGATACGCAGTATTTT CASRIRERDTQYF
NA TRBJ2-7 NA TRBV18 TGTGCCAGCTCACTCGATCTTAGCCAGACTCCTGCCTTC CASSLDLSQTPAF
NA TRBJ1-1 NA TRBV6-6 TGTGCCAGCAGTTTCATATGGACGAGTGAAGCTTTCTTT CASSFIWTSEAFF
TRBD2 TRBJ2-5 once TRBV2 TGTGCCAGCACTTCGACTAGCGGGAGGGTGGTAGAGACCCAGTACTTC CASTSTSGRVVETQYF
NA TRBJ1-2 NA TRBV29-1 TGCAGCGTTGAGGGGGGCTATGGCTACACCTTC CSVEGGYGYTF
TRBD2 TRBJ2-1 NA TRBV10-2 TGCGCCAGCAGTGAGTCCGCGGGAGGGTTATACAATGAGCAGTTCTTC CASSESAGGLYNEQFF
NA TRBJ1-2 NA TRBV5-1 TGCGCCAGCAGCTTGGCCGGAGGGGACTCGTCTGGCTACACCTTC CASSLAGGDSSGYTF
NA TRBJ2-7 NA TRBV28 TGTGCCGGATCAGGTTACTCCTACGAGCAGTACTTC CAGSGYSYEQYF
NA TRBJ1-1 NA TRBV25-1 TGTGCCAGCAGGGGTCCCCTAGCTGAAGCTTTCTTT CASRGPLAEAFF
NA TRBJ2-7 NA TRBV5-1 TGCGCCAGCAGCTTGGAAGGGACTCACGAGCAGTACTTC CASSLEGTHEQYF
NA TRBJ2-4 NA TRBV18 TGTGCCAGCTCACCAGACGAGACAGTGAGGGACTTC CASSPDETVRDF
NA TRBJ2-7 once TRBV29-1 TGCAGCGTTCGGTGGAGAGGGGTGGGGTCCTACGAGCAGTACTTC CSVRWRGVGSYEQYF
TRBD2 TRBJ2-7 NA TRBV4-1 TGCGCCAGCAGCCAAGATTTTGCGGGAGGGCGCACCTACGAGCAGTACTTC CASSQDFAGGRTYEQYF
TRBD2 TRBJ2-1 NA TRBV11-2 TGTGCCAGCAGCTTAACTAGCGGATACTACAATGAGCAGTTCTTC CASSLTSGYYNEQFF
NA TRBJ1-1 NA TRBV6-6 TGTGCCACGGGGAAGGGACAAAAGAACACTGAAGCTTTCTTT CATGKGQKNTEAFF
TRBD2 TRBJ2-1 NA TRBV5-5 TGTGCCAGCAGCAGAGGACTAGCGGGAGCATACAATGAGCAGTTCTTC CASSRGLAGAYNEQFF
NA TRBJ2-2 NA TRBV7-6 TGTGCCAGCAGCTTATTAGGGGAGCTGTTTTTT CASSLLGELFF
NA TRBJ2-3 NA TRBV30 TGTGCCTGGAGTGTACCCCAAGATACGCAGTATTTT CAWSVPQDTQYF
NA TRBJ1-4 NA TRBV10-2 TGCGCCAGCAGTGAGTCGGGGGGGGTAGTAGAAAAACTGTTTTTT CASSESGGVVEKLFF
TRBD1 TRBJ2-7 NA TRBV28 TGTGCCAGCAGTACCCGGGACAGAGGAACCTACGAGCAGTACTTC CASSTRDRGTYEQYF
NA TRBJ2-3 NA TRBV5-1 TGCGCCAGCAGCCCCGGACAGCCAGATACGCAGTATTTT CASSPGQPDTQYF